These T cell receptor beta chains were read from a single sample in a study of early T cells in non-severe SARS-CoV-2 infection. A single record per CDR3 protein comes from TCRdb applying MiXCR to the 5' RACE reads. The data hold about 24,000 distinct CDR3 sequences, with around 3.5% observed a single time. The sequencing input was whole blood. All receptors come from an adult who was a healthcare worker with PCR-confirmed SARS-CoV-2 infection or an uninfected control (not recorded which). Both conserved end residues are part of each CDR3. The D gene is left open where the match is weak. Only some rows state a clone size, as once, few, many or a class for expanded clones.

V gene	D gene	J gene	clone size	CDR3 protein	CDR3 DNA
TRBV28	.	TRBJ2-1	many	CASSLPRDSGNNEQFF	TGTGCCAGCAGTTTACCCCGGGATAGCGGAAACAATGAGCAGTTCTTC
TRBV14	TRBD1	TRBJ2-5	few	CASSQGPWTGLETQYF	TGTGCCAGCAGCCAAGGCCCCTGGACAGGGTTAGAGACCCAGTACTTC
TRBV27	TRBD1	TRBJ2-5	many	CASRETGEETQYF	TGTGCCAGCAGGGAAACAGGGGAAGAGACCCAGTACTTC
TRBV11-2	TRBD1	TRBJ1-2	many	CASSLDRTGGYTF	TGTGCCAGCAGCTTAGATCGGACAGGTGGCTACACCTTC
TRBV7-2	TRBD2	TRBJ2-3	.	CARSTSGGASVSDTQYF	TGTGCCAGATCTACTAGCGGGGGGGCCTCCGTGTCAGATACGCAGTATTTT
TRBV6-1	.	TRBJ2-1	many	CASSEASRGSYNEQFF	TGTGCCAGCAGTGAAGCATCCCGGGGCTCCTACAATGAGCAGTTCTTC
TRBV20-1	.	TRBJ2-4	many	CSAPPVTGKNIQYF	TGCAGTGCTCCTCCCGTGACAGGAAAAAACATTCAGTACTTC
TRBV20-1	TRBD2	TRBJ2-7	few	CSATSGGFYEQYF	TGCAGTGCTACTAGCGGGGGGTTTTACGAGCAGTACTTC
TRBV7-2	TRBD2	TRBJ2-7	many	CASSLGGGRVSSEQYF	TGTGCCAGCAGCTTAGGAGGCGGGAGGGTATCGTCCGAGCAGTACTTC
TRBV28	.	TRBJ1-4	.	CASESAGNEKLFF	TGTGCCAGCGAATCGGCAGGGAATGAAAAACTGTTTTTT
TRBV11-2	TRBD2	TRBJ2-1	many	CASSLRTRAGGNEQFF	TGTGCCAGCAGCCTCAGGACTAGAGCCGGGGGGAATGAGCAGTTCTTC
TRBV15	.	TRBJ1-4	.	CATSRDSTTNEKLFF	TGTGCCACCAGCAGAGATAGCACAACTAATGAAAAACTGTTTTTT
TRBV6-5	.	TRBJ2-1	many	CASSSGNDAGPYNEQFF	TGTGCCAGCAGTTCAGGGAACGATGCCGGCCCATACAATGAGCAGTTCTTC
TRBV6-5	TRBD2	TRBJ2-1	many	CASRRSASGSPYNEQFF	TGTGCCAGCAGGCGGTCCGCTAGCGGGAGTCCCTACAATGAGCAGTTCTTC
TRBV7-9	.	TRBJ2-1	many	CASSLASDNEQFF	TGTGCCAGCAGCTTAGCGTCTGACAATGAGCAGTTCTTC
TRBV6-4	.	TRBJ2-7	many	CASTFLRALTYEQYF	TGTGCCAGCACCTTTCTCCGGGCCCTTACCTACGAGCAGTACTTC
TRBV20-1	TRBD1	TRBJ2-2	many	CSARTGGDGELFF	TGCAGTGCGAGGACAGGGGGCGACGGGGAGCTGTTTTTT
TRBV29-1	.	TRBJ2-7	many	CSGTSDRTYEQYF	TGCAGCGGAACCTCGGACAGAACCTACGAGCAGTACTTC
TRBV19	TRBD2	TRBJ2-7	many	CASSTGTGGPQEQYF	TGTGCCAGTAGTACGGGAACGGGAGGGCCTCAGGAGCAGTACTTC